This TCR beta chain was recorded in a study of cytomegalovirus exposure and HLA in healthy donors. Study overall: Roughly 180 million T cells yielded roughly 100 million unique TCR beta sequences, as an earlier analysis found. Points from the study as a whole: Roughly uniform sequencing depth across donors was assumed, possibly incorrectly. Reported findings show TCR beta sequences accurately forecast HLA-A and HLA-B alleles in most subjects. Published work reported that the classifier diagnosed cytomegalovirus status with high specificity and sensitivity.

13 Jbeta primers and 60 Vbeta primers were used for the PCR. Assay used: immunoSEQ multiplex PCR; TCRdb lists only in-frame clones, some missing. The sample gives around 100,000 clones, 66% of which show up once; 2.5% to 4% is in the top ten. The CDR3 extends over 16 amino acids. Trimming cost V 2 bases and J 3 bases; bases outside gene matches: 7. From germline, CDR1 is SGHVS and CDR2 FQNEAQ. As for this clone: What it recognizes is unknown.

This TCR was sampled from a woman in her forties or fifties in good health and CMV-seronegative. Material for sequencing was PBMCs. The chain links TRBV7-8 to TRBJ2-1; 7 nucleotides agree with TRBD2. The CDR3 spells CASSLLGSGNYNEQFF. Written as DNA, the CDR3 is TGTGCCAGCAGCTTACTTGGGAGCGGGAACTACAATGAGCAGTTCTTC.